These T cell receptor beta chains were read from a single sample in a study of CD8+CD57+ T cells in acquired aplastic anemia. TCRdb fed the reads into MiXCR, producing one record per CDR3 protein. Found here are roughly 190,000 distinct CDR3 sequences, under 55% of them singletons; the top ten hold about 9.5%. Material: sorted CD4+, CD8+, or CD8+CD57+ T cells (not recorded which) from PBMCs. The origin of the receptors is a human donor with aplastic anemia. The CDR3 runs from the conserved cysteine through the conserved F or W. The order of the fields is D gene, V gene, clone size, J gene, CDR3 DNA, CDR3 protein. The D gene is left open where the match is weak. Clone size is shown for a subset of rows, as once, few, many or a class of expanded clone.

>.|TRBV2|.|TRBJ1-6
TGTGCCAGCAGTGTCCATTCTCTTCCCCTCCACTTT
CASSVHSLPLHF
>.|TRBV20-1|.|TRBJ2-1
TGCAGTGCTAGACATTTTCAGGACAGAACCTACAATGAGCAGTTCTTC
CSARHFQDRTYNEQFF
>.|TRBV15|many|TRBJ2-7
TGTGCCACCAGCAGAGATTTCGCGCCAGATCGCCACGAGCAGTACTTC
CATSRDFAPDRHEQYF
>.|TRBV24-1|.|TRBJ2-2
TGTGCCACCAGTGATCCCGCCGTATACACCGGGGAGCTGTTTTTT
CATSDPAVYTGELFF
>.|TRBV6-5|many|TRBJ1-6
TGTGCCAGCAGTTACGGGCAGGTTTATTCACCCCTCCACTTT
CASSYGQVYSPLHF
>.|TRBV12-3/TRBV12-4|many|TRBJ2-2
TGTGCCAGCAGGGGAGGCGGGGAGCTGTTTTTT
CASRGGGELFF
>.|TRBV18|.|TRBJ1-5
TGTGCCAGCTCACCAAATGATCAGCCCCAGCATTTT
CASSPNDQPQHF
>.|TRBV7-2|.|TRBJ1-2
TGTGCCTGCAGCCTTCAGGAGGGTGGCTACACCTTC
CACSLQEGGYTF
>.|TRBV10-3|.|TRBJ1-3
TGTGCCATCAGTGACGGGAGGGGGAACACCATATATTTT
CAISDGRGNTIYF
>.|TRBV19|many|TRBJ2-6
TGTGCCAGTAGTAGGGGCGCCAGGGGTTTCAGTTCTGGGGCCAACGTCCTGACTTTC
CASSRGARGFSSGANVLTF
>TRBD1|TRBV9|many|TRBJ2-7
TGTGCCAGCGGAGTGACAGGGGACGTCGGGGAGCAGTACTTC
CASGVTGDVGEQYF
>TRBD1|TRBV4-3|.|TRBJ1-1
TGCGCCAGCAGCCGCACAGGGGGGGTGGTGAACACTGAAGCTTTCTTT
CASSRTGGVVNTEAFF
>TRBD2|TRBV24-1|many|TRBJ2-1
TGTGCCACCGGCGGACTAGCGGGAGAGGATGAGCAGTTCTTC
CATGGLAGEDEQFF
>TRBD1|TRBV10-3|once|TRBJ2-1
TGTGCCATCTCGGACAGGGGACCCTACAATGAGCAGTTCTTC
CAISDRGPYNEQFF
>TRBD2|TRBV20-1|.|TRBJ2-7
TGCAGTGCTAGAGATGGGGGGCGGGAGGACGAGCAGTACTTC
CSARDGGREDEQYF
>TRBD2|TRBV7-8|.|TRBJ2-3
TGTGCCAGCAGCTTTGACACTAGCGGGAGTAACACAGATACGCAGTATTTT
CASSFDTSGSNTDTQYF
>.|TRBV20-1|.|TRBJ2-7
TGCAGTGCTAGAGACTCGGCGGGACACAACCTTTACGAGCAGTACTTC
CSARDSAGHNLYEQYF
>TRBD1|TRBV5-8|.|TRBJ1-2
TGTGCCAGCAGCTACGGACAGGCACCTAACTATGGCTACACCTTC
CASSYGQAPNYGYTF
>.|TRBV29-1|.|TRBJ1-2
TGCAGCGTTGAAGGGGGTGGTGGCTATGGCTACACCTTC
CSVEGGGGYGYTF
>TRBD1|TRBV2|.|TRBJ1-1
TGTGCCAGCAACCCCGGGACAGGGAACACTGAAGCTTTCTTT
CASNPGTGNTEAFF
>TRBD1|TRBV19|.|TRBJ1-1
TGTGCCAGTAGTAGGGGACAGGCCCCGAACACTGAAGCTTTCTTT
CASSRGQAPNTEAFF
>.|TRBV12-3/TRBV12-4|once|TRBJ2-7
TGTGCCAGCACCTTAGGAGGGGGTATTGGGTACGAGCAGTACTTC
CASTLGGGIGYEQYF
>.|TRBV12-3/TRBV12-4|many|TRBJ1-5
TGTGCCAGCAGCCAGCAGGGGTCGCAGCCCCAGCATTTT
CASSQQGSQPQHF
>.|TRBV11-2|many|TRBJ1-1
TGTGCCAGCAGCTTAGATGGGGGCACTGAAGCTTTCTTT
CASSLDGGTEAFF
>TRBD2|TRBV7-2|many|TRBJ2-1
TGTGCCAGCAGCACCGGACTAGTTGGGTACAATGAGCAGTTCTTC
CASSTGLVGYNEQFF
>TRBD2|TRBV20-1|once|TRBJ2-1
TGCAGTGCGGGATCGGGACTAGCGGGCTCAAATGAGCAGTTCTTC
CSAGSGLAGSNEQFF
>TRBD1|TRBV5-1|many|TRBJ2-5
TGCGCCAGCAGCTTGGCGAGACAGGGACAGGAGACCCAGTACTTC
CASSLARQGQETQYF
>.|TRBV9|.|TRBJ2-7
TGTGCCAGCAGCCAAGTTTCTTCGGAGCAGTACTTC
CASSQVSSEQYF
>.|TRBV7-9|few|TRBJ2-7
TGTGCCAGCAGCCCCACAGGGAAATACGAGCAGTACTTC
CASSPTGKYEQYF
>.|TRBV6-2/TRBV6-3|.|TRBJ2-1
TGTGCCAGCAGTTACGAAGGCCCCGATGAGCAGTTCTTC
CASSYEGPDEQFF
>TRBD2|TRBV5-1|.|TRBJ2-3
TGCGCCAGCAGCTTGTACGGCGCGGGGGACCCCACAGATACGCAGTATTTT
CASSLYGAGDPTDTQYF
>TRBD2|TRBV7-8|many|TRBJ2-7
TGTGCCAGCAGCTTAAAAGGACTAGCGGGAGACGCCTCCTACGAGCAGTACTTC
CASSLKGLAGDASYEQYF
>TRBD1|TRBV10-3|few|TRBJ2-7
TGTGCCATCAGTGAGGAACAGGGGGCTCGCGAGCAGTACTTC
CAISEEQGAREQYF
>.|TRBV25-1|many|TRBJ1-2
TGTGCCAGCACCGGGACTGCCTATGGCTACACCTTC
CASTGTAYGYTF
>.|TRBV5-5|many|TRBJ1-2
TGTGCCAGCAGCTTGGCCCCGGACGGCAGGGGCTATGGCTACACCTTC
CASSLAPDGRGYGYTF
>.|TRBV6-2/TRBV6-3|many|TRBJ2-3
TGTGCCAGCAGTTCGGGGGGACACCGACCGCCAGATACGCAGTATTTT
CASSSGGHRPPDTQYF
>.|TRBV6-5|.|TRBJ2-7
TGTGCCAGCAGTTCCCCGGGACTTCCTACCTACGAGCAGTACTTC
CASSSPGLPTYEQYF
>.|TRBV5-1|many|TRBJ2-3
TGCGCCAGCAGCTCATACGGGGGGCTAGCGGCAGATACGCAGTATTTT
CASSSYGGLAADTQYF
>TRBD2|TRBV7-3|many|TRBJ2-2
TGTGCCAGCAGCTCCTCTAGCGGGAGGGGTGCCGGGGAGCTGTTTTTT
CASSSSSGRGAGELFF
>TRBD1|TRBV5-1|many|TRBJ1-5
TGTGCCAGCAGCTTAACAGGGGGCAATCAGCCCCAGCATTTT
CASSLTGGNQPQHF
>.|TRBV29-1|once|TRBJ2-1
TGCAGCGTCACCGGTAATGAGCAGTTCTTC
CSVTGNEQFF
>.|TRBV12-3/TRBV12-4|.|TRBJ2-7
TGTGCCAGCAGTTTCAGGGAGTTGGACGAGCAGTACTTC
CASSFRELDEQYF
>.|TRBV20-1|.|TRBJ1-2
TGCAGTGCTCGGACAGACCTGAACTATGGCTACACCTTC
CSARTDLNYGYTF
>.|TRBV12-3/TRBV12-4|many|TRBJ2-1
TGTGCCAGCAGTTCGAACAGGGACTACCCCTACAATGAGCAGTTCTTC
CASSSNRDYPYNEQFF
>TRBD2|TRBV19|.|TRBJ2-7
TGTGCCAGTAGTAGGTTAGCGGGGGTCGCCTACGAGCAGTACTTC
CASSRLAGVAYEQYF
>.|TRBV7-8|many|TRBJ1-2
TGTGCCAGCAGCGTCGCCGGACCGAATTATGGCTACACCTTC
CASSVAGPNYGYTF